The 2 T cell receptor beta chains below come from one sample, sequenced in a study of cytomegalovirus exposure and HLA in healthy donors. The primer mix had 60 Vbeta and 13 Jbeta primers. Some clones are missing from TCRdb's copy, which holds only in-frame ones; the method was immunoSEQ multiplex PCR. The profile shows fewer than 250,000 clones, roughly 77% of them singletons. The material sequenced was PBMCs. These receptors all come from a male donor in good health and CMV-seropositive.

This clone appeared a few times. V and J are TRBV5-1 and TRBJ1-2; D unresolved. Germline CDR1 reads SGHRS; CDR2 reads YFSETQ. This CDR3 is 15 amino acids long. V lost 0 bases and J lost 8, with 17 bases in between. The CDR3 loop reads CASSLGSLTPQGYTF. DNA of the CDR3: TGCGCCAGCAGCTTGGGCTCCCTGACACCACAAGGCTACACCTTC.

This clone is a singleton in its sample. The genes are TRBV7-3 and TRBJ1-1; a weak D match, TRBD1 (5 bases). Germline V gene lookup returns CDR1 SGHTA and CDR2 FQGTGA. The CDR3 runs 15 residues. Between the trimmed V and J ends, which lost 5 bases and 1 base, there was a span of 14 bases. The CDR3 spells CASSTQTDRNTEAFF. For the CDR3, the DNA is TGTGCCAGCAGCACACAAACCGACAGGAACACTGAAGCTTTCTTT. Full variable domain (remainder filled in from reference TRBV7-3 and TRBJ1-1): GAGVSQTPSNKVTEKGKYVELRCDPISGHTALYWYRQSLGQGPEFLIYFQGTGAADDSGLPNDRFFAVRPEGSVSTLKIQRTERGDSAVYLCASSTQTDRNTEAFFGQGTRLTVV.